The sequence of this T cell receptor beta chain was determined in a study of blood T cell repertoires in COVID-19. Study summary: Material from acute and convalescent COVID-19 was sourced from the United States, Italy and Spain.

The CDR3 is 15 residues long. Deletions cut 5 bases from V and 5 bases from J, with 16 bases between. Looked up from germline, CDR1 is MDHEN and CDR2 is SYDVKM. This clone has only one observation. Produced via immunoSEQ multiplex PCR; TCRdb's table is partial and in-frame only. The profile shows about 99,000 clones, approximately 80% of them singletons. The TCR originated in a woman of 80 years or more with active or convalescent COVID-19. The chain joins TRBV28 to TRBJ1-5, with D perhaps TRBD1 (6 bases). Sequenced material: peripheral blood. The CDR3 bases are TGTGCCAGCAGTCCAACAGGGAGGGGGTATCAGCCCCAGCATTTT. Protein product: CASSPTGRGYQPQHF.